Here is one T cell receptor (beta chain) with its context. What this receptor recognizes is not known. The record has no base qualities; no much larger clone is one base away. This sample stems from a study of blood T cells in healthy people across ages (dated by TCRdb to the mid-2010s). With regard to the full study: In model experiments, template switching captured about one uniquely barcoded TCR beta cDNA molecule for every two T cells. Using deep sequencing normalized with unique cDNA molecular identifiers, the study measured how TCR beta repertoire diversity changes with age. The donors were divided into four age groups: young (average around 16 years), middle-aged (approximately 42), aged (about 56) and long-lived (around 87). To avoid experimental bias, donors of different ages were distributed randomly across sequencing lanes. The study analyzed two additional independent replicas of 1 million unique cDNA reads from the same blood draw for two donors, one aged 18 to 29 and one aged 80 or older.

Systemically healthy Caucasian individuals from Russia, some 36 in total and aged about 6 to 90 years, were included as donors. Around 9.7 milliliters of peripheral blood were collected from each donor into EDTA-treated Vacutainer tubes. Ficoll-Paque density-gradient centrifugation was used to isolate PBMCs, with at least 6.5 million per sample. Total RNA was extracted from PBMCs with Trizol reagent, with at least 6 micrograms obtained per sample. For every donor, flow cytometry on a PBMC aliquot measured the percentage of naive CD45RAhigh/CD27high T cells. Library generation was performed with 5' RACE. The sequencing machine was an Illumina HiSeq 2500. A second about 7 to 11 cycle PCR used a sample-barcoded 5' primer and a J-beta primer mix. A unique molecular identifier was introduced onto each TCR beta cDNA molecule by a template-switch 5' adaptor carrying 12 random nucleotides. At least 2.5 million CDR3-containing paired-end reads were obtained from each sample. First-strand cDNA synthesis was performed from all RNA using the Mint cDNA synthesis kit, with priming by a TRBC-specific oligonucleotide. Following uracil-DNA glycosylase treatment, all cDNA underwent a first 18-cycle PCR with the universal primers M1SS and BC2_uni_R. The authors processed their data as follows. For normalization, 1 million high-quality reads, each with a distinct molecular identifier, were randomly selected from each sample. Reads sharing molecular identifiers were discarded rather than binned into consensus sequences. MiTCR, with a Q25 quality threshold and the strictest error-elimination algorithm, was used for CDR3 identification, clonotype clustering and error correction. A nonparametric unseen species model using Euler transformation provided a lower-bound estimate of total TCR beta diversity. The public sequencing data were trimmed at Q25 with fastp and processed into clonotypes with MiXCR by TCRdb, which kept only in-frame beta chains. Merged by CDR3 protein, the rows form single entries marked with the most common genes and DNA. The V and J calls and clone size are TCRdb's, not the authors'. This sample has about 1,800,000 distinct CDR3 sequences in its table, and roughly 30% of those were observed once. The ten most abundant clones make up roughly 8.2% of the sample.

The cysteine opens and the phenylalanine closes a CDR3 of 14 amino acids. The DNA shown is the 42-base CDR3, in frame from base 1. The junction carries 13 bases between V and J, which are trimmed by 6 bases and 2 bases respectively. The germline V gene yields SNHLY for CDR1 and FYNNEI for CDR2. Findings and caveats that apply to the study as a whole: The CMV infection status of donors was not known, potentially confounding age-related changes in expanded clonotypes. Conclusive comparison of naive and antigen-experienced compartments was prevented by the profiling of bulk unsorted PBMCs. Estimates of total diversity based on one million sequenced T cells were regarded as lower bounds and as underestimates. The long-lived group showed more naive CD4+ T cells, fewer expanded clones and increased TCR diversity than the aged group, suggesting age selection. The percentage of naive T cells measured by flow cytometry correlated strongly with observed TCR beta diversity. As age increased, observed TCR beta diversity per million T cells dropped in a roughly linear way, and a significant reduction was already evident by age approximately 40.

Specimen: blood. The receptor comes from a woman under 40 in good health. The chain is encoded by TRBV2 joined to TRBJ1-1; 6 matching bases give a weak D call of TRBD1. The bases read TGTGCCAGCAGACAGGGTATCCTCAACACTGAAGCTTTCTTT. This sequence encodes CASRQGILNTEAFF.